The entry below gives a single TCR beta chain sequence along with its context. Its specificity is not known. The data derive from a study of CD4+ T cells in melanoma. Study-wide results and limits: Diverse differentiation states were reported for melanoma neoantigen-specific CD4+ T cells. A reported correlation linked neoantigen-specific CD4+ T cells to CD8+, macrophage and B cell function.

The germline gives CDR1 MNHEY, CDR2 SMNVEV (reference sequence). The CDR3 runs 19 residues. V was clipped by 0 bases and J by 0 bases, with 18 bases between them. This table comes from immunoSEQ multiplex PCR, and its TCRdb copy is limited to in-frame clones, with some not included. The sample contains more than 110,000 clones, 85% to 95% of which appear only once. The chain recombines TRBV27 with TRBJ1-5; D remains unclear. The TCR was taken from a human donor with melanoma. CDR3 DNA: TGTGCCAGCAGTTTATCCCCCCCAAGCTCTGTATCTAGCAATCAGCCCCAGCATTTT. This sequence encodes CASSLSPPSSVSSNQPQHF.